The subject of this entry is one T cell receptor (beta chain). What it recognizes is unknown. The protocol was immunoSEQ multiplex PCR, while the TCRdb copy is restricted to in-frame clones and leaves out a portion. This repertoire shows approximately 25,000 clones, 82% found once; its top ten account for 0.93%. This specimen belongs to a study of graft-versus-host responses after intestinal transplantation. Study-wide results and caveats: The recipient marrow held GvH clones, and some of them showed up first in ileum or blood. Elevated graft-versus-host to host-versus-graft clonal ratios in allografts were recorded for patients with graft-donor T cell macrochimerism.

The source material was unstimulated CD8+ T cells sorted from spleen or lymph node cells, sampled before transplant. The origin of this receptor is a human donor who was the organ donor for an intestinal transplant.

CDR3 coding DNA: TGTGCCTGGAGGACCGGGACTAGCGGCTACAATGAGCAGTTCTTC. This translates into CAWRTGTSGYNEQFF. The chain combines TRBV30 with TRBJ2-1; 11 bases are shared with TRBD2. Germline CDR1 GTSNPN, CDR2 SVGIG (reference sequence). This CDR3 spans 15 amino acids. The V segment lost 3 bases and the J segment 3 bases; nucleotides outside the gene matches: 4.